The clone carrying this TCR beta chain was recorded a few times. Clones were read by immunoSEQ multiplex PCR, and TCRdb kept only the in-frame ones, dropping some. The table has roughly 710,000 clones, 80% to 90% seen once. This sample was taken from a study of shared T cell receptors in the human thymus. There are 15 residues in the CDR3. From germline, CDR1 is MGHDK and CDR2 SYGVNS. The V gene lost 5 bases and the J gene lost 5 bases, with 18 bases spanning the gap. These sequences were also reported in another study, on human thymus T cells. According to that study: Donors were healthy Finnish infants having corrective surgery for congenital heart defects. The source of the thymus tissue was resections taken during corrective heart surgery. Seemingly biased V and J gene usage marked thymic and blood repertoires. Related research described thymic repertoires that were highly overlapping among unrelated individuals.

The origin of this receptor is a girl in the first two years of life with a congenital heart defect. Input material: thymocytes. The V gene is TRBV25-1, the J gene TRBJ2-5; TRBD1 is a possible D gene (6 bases). Here the CDR3 DNA reads TGTGCCAGCAGTCCGACAGCCGGGACAAGTGAGACCCAGTACTTC. Its translation is CASSPTAGTSETQYF.